This TCR beta chain was identified in a study of blood T cells in healthy people across ages. Through a sample-barcoded 5' primer and a J-beta primer mix, a second PCR was run for roughly 6 to 11 cycles. A template-switch adaptor that had 12 random nucleotides put a tag on each cDNA molecule. One entry per CDR3 protein, called by TCRdb with MiXCR from the 5' RACE reads. The sample includes hundreds of thousands of distinct CDR3 sequences, under 70% of them seen just once. This clonotype occurred a few times. V was clipped by 6 bases and J by 2 bases, with 11 bases between them. The CDR3 sequence is 13 residues long. CDR1 is SQVTM, CDR2 ANQGSEA, per germline.

The chain combines TRBV29-1 with TRBJ1-5; maybe TRBD1 (5 bases). The sequence was obtained from a man in his 60s in good health. Material: blood. CDR3 sequence: CSVTGIGNQPQHF. CDR3 DNA: TGCAGCGTCACAGGAATAGGCAATCAGCCCCAGCATTTT.